One sample yielded the 10 T cell receptor beta chains listed below, sequenced in a study of T-cell reconstitution after alpha-beta-depleted transplantation in children. A library of TCRbeta sequences, prepared with unique molecular identifiers, was generated. TCRdb re-called the PCR reads with MiXCR, one entry per CDR3 protein. Of over 85,000 distinct CDR3 sequences detected, about a tenth appear once; the ten largest clones hold 8%. The sequences come from PBMCs from the stem cell graft donor, collected from the stem cell graft. These receptors were collected from a human donor who donated a stem cell graft to a child with acute lymphoblastic leukemia.

This clonotype was seen repeatedly, ten times or more. The gene calls are TRBV7-2 and TRBJ2-7; D call uncertain. CDR1 is SGHTA and CDR2 is FQGNSA in the germline V gene. CDR3 size: 14 residues. Trimming left V 5 bases short and J 2 bases short, with 13 bases between. CDR3 protein: CASSKLHGPYEQYF. The CDR3 DNA reads as TGTGCCAGCAGCAAGCTCCATGGACCCTACGAGCAGTACTTC.

At least ten counts were recorded for this clonotype. V gene TRBV20-1 combines with J gene TRBJ2-2; D is undetermined. The CDR3 loop spans 12 amino acids. CDR1 DFQATT and CDR2 SNEGSKA come from the germline V gene (reference sequence). V was shortened by 1 base and J by 8 bases, with 8 bases between the two germline ends. The CDR3 coding sequence is TGCAGTGCTAGAGGGACCGCTGGGGAGCTGTTTTTT. This translates into CSARGTAGELFF.

This clonotype was picked up one time. A much bigger clone sits one base away, suggesting this may be a read error. The rearrangement links TRBV10-2 to TRBJ2-2; D possibly corresponds to TRBD1 (6 bases). Germline V CDR1 and CDR2: WSHSY, SAAADI. The CDR3 runs 15 residues. The CDR3 spells CASSEKGVNSGELFF. The CDR3 DNA is TGCGCCAGCAGTGAGAAGGGGGTTAACAGCGGGGAGCTGTTTTTT.

By share of the sample, this clonotype is medium-sized. The gene calls are TRBV21-1 and TRBJ1-5. TRBV21-1 has pseudogene status. The CDR3 totals 18 residues. The CDR3 region has the DNA TGTGCCAGCAGCAACAAATTGACCCCCGCCAGAAGCAATCAGCCCCAGCATTTT. Translating it yields CASSNKLTPARSNQPQHF.

The table lists this clonotype with many counts. V is TRBV7-2 and J is TRBJ1-2; 7 nucleotides match TRBD1. CDR3 length: 14 residues. From germline, CDR1 is SGHTA and CDR2 FQGNSA. The V segment lost 2 bases and the J segment 4 bases; nucleotides outside the gene matches: 4. The CDR3 DNA is TGTGCCAGCAGCTTAACTACAGGGGCCTATGGCTACACCTTC. It specifies CASSLTTGAYGYTF.

V gene TRBV7-9 combines with J gene TRBJ2-5, with TRBD1 matching 10 bases. Germline V CDR1 and CDR2: SEHNR, FQNEAQ (reference sequence). Germline trimming cut 5 bases from V and 5 bases from J; bases unmatched to any gene: 5. The CDR3 totals 14 residues. CDR3 DNA: TGTGCCAGCAGCGACAGGGGGCAGAAGGAGACCCAGTACTTC. Translating it yields CASSDRGQKETQYF.

In its sample, this clonotype was seen a few times. This sequence joins TRBV5-6 and TRBJ1-1, with D unresolved. V was shortened by 3 bases and J by 11 bases, with 26 bases between the two germline ends. CDR3 size: 16 residues. CDR1 is SGHDT, CDR2 YYEEEE, per germline. CDR3 DNA sequence: TGTGCCAGCAGCTGGTTCCCTCCGGAGAAAGGGCAGTCGGCTTTCTTT. Translating it yields CASSWFPPEKGQSAFF.

This clonotype occurred many times. The chain has TRBV6-1 and TRBJ2-1; TRBD1 aligns across 7 bases. CDR1 is MNHNS, CDR2 SASEGT, per germline. The trim removed 5 bases at V and 3 bases at J, leaving 4 bases unmatched. CDR3 length equals 14 residues. CDR3 loop: CASSPGTVYNEQFF. CDR3 DNA: TGTGCCAGCAGTCCCGGGACAGTCTACAATGAGCAGTTCTTC.

This clonotype was counted many times. The chain uses TRBV3-1 and TRBJ2-1; D gene ambiguous. With 4 bases removed from V and 4 bases from J, the gap between germline ends came to 11 bases. Germline-derived CDR1 and CDR2 are LGHDT and YNNKEL (reference sequence). The length of the CDR3 is 14 residues. Here the CDR3 reads CASSRQAIYNEQFF. CDR3 DNA: TGTGCCAGCAGCCGGCAGGCGATATACAATGAGCAGTTCTTC.

This clonotype was picked up many times. The J gene is TRBJ1-2, the V gene TRBV7-6; D gene ambiguous. V lost 5 bases, J lost 4 bases, and 17 bases lay in between. The CDR3 is 15 amino acids. Germline assignment: CDR1 SGHVS and CDR2 FNYEAQ. This chain's CDR3 is CASSPEAPGSYGYTF. CDR3 DNA: TGTGCCAGCAGCCCCGAGGCCCCAGGATCCTATGGCTACACCTTC.